What follows describes a single T cell receptor (beta chain). The antigen remains undetermined. This sample stems from a study of CD8 T cells in ankylosing spondylitis. Germline loops: CDR1 KGHDR, CDR2 SFDVKD. V dropped 2 bases and J dropped 0 bases, with 10 bases sitting between them. This CDR3 spans 17 amino acids. Overall study findings and caveats: Clones linked to the disease showed a CD8+ phenotype. They occurred at relatively low frequencies in peripheral blood. In ankylosing spondylitis blood, a motif of 7 to 9 highly homologous TCR beta variants appeared characteristic. Both synovial fluid and blood in reactive arthritis had previously been reported to carry some motif variants.

TCRdb independently ran MiXCR on the 5' RACE reads; one entry per CDR3 protein. The table has about 800,000 distinct CDR3 sequences, roughly 10% seen once. The source is a male donor with ankylosing spondylitis. Sequencing was carried out using blood, either unsorted or a sorted T cell fraction (not recorded which). The chain combines TRBV24-1 with TRBJ2-6, with D possibly TRBD2 on 6 matching bases. The CDR3 nucleotides are TGTGCCACCAGTGATTCAAGGGAGGACTCTGGGGCCAACGTCCTGACTTTC. Its protein is CATSDSREDSGANVLTF.